This T cell receptor beta chain came from a study of blood T cell repertoires in COVID-19. In germline, CDR1 is SGHRS, CDR2 YFSETQ. The CDR3 extends over 15 amino acids. V was shortened by 4 bases and J by 4 bases, with 15 bases between the two germline ends. The protocol was immunoSEQ multiplex PCR, while the TCRdb copy is restricted to in-frame clones and leaves out a portion. The data hold over 300,000 clones, with around 85% observed a single time. The chain links TRBV5-1 to TRBJ1-5; a possible D gene is TRBD1 (6 bases). The receptor's source is a human donor in a cohort sampled during active COVID-19. Input material: peripheral blood. The CDR3 region has the DNA TGCGCCAGCAGCCCTTCAGGGGTCCAAAATCAGCCCCAGCATTTT. Its translation is CASSPSGVQNQPQHF.